Listed here are 22 T cell receptor beta chains from one sample, sequenced in a study of blood T cell repertoires in COVID-19. Some clones are missing from TCRdb's copy, which holds only in-frame ones; the method was immunoSEQ multiplex PCR. Of 350,000 or so clones detected, approximately 83% appear once; the ten largest clones hold 3.5% to 4.5%. Sequenced input: PBMCs or T cells enriched from blood (not recorded which). These receptor sequences come from a woman aged 40 to 49 with acute COVID-19.

This sequence joins TRBV5-6 and TRBJ1-1; 8 bases map to TRBD1. CDR1 is SGHDT and CDR2 is YYEEEE in the germline V gene. V was clipped by 4 bases and J by 1 base; unmatched bases: 15. The CDR3 loop spans 18 amino acids. CDR3 nucleotides: TGTGCCAGCAGCAAAAAAAGGACAGGGATGGCCCCGAACACTGAAGCTTTCTTT. Its protein is CASSKKRTGMAPNTEAFF.

The rearrangement uses TRBV28 and TRBJ2-1, with 12 bases matching TRBD2. CDR1 MDHEN and CDR2 SYDVKM come from the germline V gene. V lost 6 bases, J lost 11 bases, and 8 bases stayed unmatched. The CDR3 sequence is 14 residues long. This CDR3 reads CASSLGTSGRKQFF. The DNA of the CDR3 is TGTGCCAGCAGCTTAGGGACTAGCGGGCGCAAGCAGTTCTTC. Looking up the rest from reference TRBV28 and TRBJ2-1 gives the full variable domain: DVKVTQSSRYLVKRTGEKVFLECVQDMDHENMFWYRQDPGLGLRLIYFSYDVKMKEKGDIPEGYSVSREKKERFSLILESASTNQTSMYLCASSLGTSGRKQFFGPGTRLTVL.

The chain recombines TRBV28 with TRBJ2-7; TRBD1 agrees at 10 bases. The CDR3 is 14 amino acids. V shed 5 bases and J 6 bases; nucleotides not matched to a gene: 7. The germline V gene has CDR1 MDHEN and CDR2 SYDVKM. CDR3 bases: TGTGCCAGCAGTAAGGACAGGGGGGCCCGCGAGCAGTACTTC. Encoded protein: CASSKDRGAREQYF.

The chain recombines TRBV9 with TRBJ2-7, with 7 positions matching TRBD2. This CDR3 comprises 15 residues. V shed 0 bases and J 3 bases; nucleotides not matched to a gene: 6. Germline CDR1 SGDLS, CDR2 YYNGEE. The DNA of the CDR3 is TGTGCCAGCAGCGTAGGTGGGAGGGCAGGCTACGAGCAGTACTTC. It encodes CASSVGGRAGYEQYF.

Only one count was recorded for this clone. The chain links TRBV21-1 to TRBJ2-1; the table names TRBD2, a call not compared with the DNA. TRBV21-1 is shown as a pseudogene. This CDR3 spans 13 amino acids. The DNA of the CDR3 is TGTGCCAGCAGCAAATCGAGGGAGGATGAGCAGTTCTTC. Translating it yields CASSKSREDEQFF.

This chain joins TRBV19 and TRBJ2-7; tentatively, D is TRBD2 (5 bases). CDR3 length: 15 amino acids. The V gene's germline CDR1 is LNHDA and CDR2 SQIVND (reference sequence). V lost 2 bases and J 0 bases, leaving 11 bases between the germline ends. CDR3 in DNA: TGTGCCAGTAGTATATTGTTGGGGAGCTCCTACGAGCAGTACTTC. Its translation: CASSILLGSSYEQYF.

The rearrangement joins TRBV7-7 to TRBJ2-3, with 7 bases lining up with TRBD2. V shed 1 base and J 3 bases; nucleotides not matched to a gene: 7. CDR3 size: 16 residues. Germline assignment: CDR1 SSHAT and CDR2 FNYEAQ (reference sequence). The CDR3 loop reads CASSLGAGRNTDTQYF. The CDR3 region has the DNA TGTGCCAGCAGCTTAGGGGCCGGGAGGAATACAGATACGCAGTATTTT.

V and J are TRBV13 and TRBJ1-6; unclear D gene. The V gene lost 5 bases and the J gene lost 4 bases, with 9 bases spanning the gap. The CDR3 runs to 14 residues. Germline V gene lookup returns CDR1 PRHDT and CDR2 FYEKMQ (reference sequence). The CDR3 nucleotides are TGTGCCAGCAGCATTACAAGATATAATTCACCCCTCCACTTT. Translation gives CASSITRYNSPLHF.

The chain links TRBV28 to TRBJ1-1; unclear D gene. Trimming removed 3 bases from V and 6 bases from J, with 14 bases in between. CDR3 length equals 14 residues. Germline CDR1 is MDHEN and CDR2 is SYDVKM. The CDR3 region has the DNA TGTGCCAGCAGTTTGGACGTGGGGAGGTCTGAAGCTTTCTTT. Translation gives CASSLDVGRSEAFF.

The genes are TRBV2 and TRBJ1-1, with D uncertain. This CDR3 spans 11 amino acids. Germline CDR1 is SNHLY and CDR2 is FYNNEI. V was cut by 5 bases and J by 1 base, with 2 bases left in between. CDR3: CASSQNTEAFF. In nucleotides, the CDR3 is TGTGCCAGCAGTCAGAACACTGAAGCTTTCTTT.

The J gene is TRBJ1-2, the V gene TRBV14; D possibly corresponds to TRBD1 (6 bases). Deletions cut 1 base from V and 3 bases from J, with 6 bases between. CDR3 length equals 13 residues. CDR1 and CDR2 (germline): SGHDN, FVKESK. The CDR3 sequence is CASSQAGDYGYTF. CDR3 DNA: TGTGCCAGCAGCCAAGCAGGGGACTATGGCTACACCTTC.

The V call is TRBV3-1 (or the pseudogene TRBV3-2), the J call TRBJ1-3; D unclear. CDR3 length: 16 amino acids. Trimming stripped 1 base from V and 4 bases from J, with 14 bases between. Germline V gene lookup returns CDR1 LGHDT and CDR2 YNNKEL (reference sequence). The CDR3 reads CASSQVVFDLGNTIYF. DNA of the CDR3: TGTGCCAGCAGCCAAGTAGTTTTTGATTTGGGAAACACCATATATTTT.

The chain carries TRBV7-8 and TRBJ2-7; TRBD2 aligns across 7 bases. The V gene's germline CDR1 is SGHVS and CDR2 FQNEAQ. The CDR3 totals 15 residues. With 2 bases clipped from V and 2 bases from J, the junction kept 6 bases outside the gene matches. Here the CDR3 reads CASSLQGTTPYEQYF. The CDR3 coding sequence is TGTGCCAGCAGCTTACAAGGGACTACCCCCTACGAGCAGTACTTC.

The V gene is TRBV3-1 (or the pseudogene TRBV3-2), the J gene TRBJ1-1; a possible D gene is TRBD1 (5 bases). CDR1 and CDR2 from the germline V gene are LGHDT and YNNKEL (reference sequence). This CDR3 has 14 amino acids. Trimming shortened V by 4 bases and J by 4 bases, and 13 bases separated the two germline ends. The CDR3 loop reads CASSPGKWSTEAFF. The CDR3 DNA sequence: TGTGCCAGCAGCCCAGGGAAGTGGAGCACTGAAGCTTTCTTT.

This clone was observed a few times. The chain carries TRBV5-6 and TRBJ2-6, with D hard to call. CDR3 size: 14 residues. V gave up 3 bases and J gave up 0 bases, with 4 bases separating them. The germline V gene has CDR1 SGHDT and CDR2 YYEEEE. In DNA, the CDR3 is TGTGCCAGCAGCTCGAGCTCTGGGGCCAACGTCCTGACTTTC. Amino acid sequence: CASSSSSGANVLTF.

This chain uses TRBV7-2 with TRBJ1-1; the match to TRBD1 covers 12 bases. This CDR3 region has 19 residues. J was trimmed by 1 base and V by 1 base; bases with no gene match: 10. CDR1 and CDR2 from the germline V gene are SGHTA and FQGNSA. The CDR3, as DNA: TGTGCCAGCAGCTTAGTCTCGTTAGGGACAGGGGGCCAGAACACTGAAGCTTTCTTT. Its translation: CASSLVSLGTGGQNTEAFF.

This clone was detected ten times or more. This chain connects TRBV11-2 to TRBJ2-2, with 11 bases fitting TRBD1. The CDR3 runs to 16 residues. Germline trimming cut 6 bases from V and 4 bases from J; bases unmatched to any gene: 7. CDR1 is SGHAT and CDR2 is FQNNGV in the germline V gene. The CDR3 sequence is CASRKGDRGVTGELFF. Here the CDR3 DNA reads TGTGCCAGCAGAAAGGGGGACAGGGGGGTCACCGGGGAGCTGTTTTTT.

The rearrangement joins TRBV3-1 (or the pseudogene TRBV3-2) to TRBJ2-7; no clear D. Trimming cost V 3 bases and J 0 bases, with 3 bases left between them. The CDR3 extends over 12 amino acids. Germline CDR1 reads LGHDT; CDR2 reads YNNKEL (reference sequence). In DNA form, the CDR3 reads TGTGCCAGCAGCCACCTCTCCTACGAGCAGTACTTC. It translates to CASSHLSYEQYF.

The rearrangement uses TRBV3-1 (or the pseudogene TRBV3-2) and TRBJ2-5, with a weak D call TRBD1 (6 bases). Germline assignment: CDR1 LGHDT and CDR2 YNNKEL (reference sequence). V lost 3 bases and J 2 bases, leaving 13 bases between the germline ends. This CDR3 is 15 amino acids long. CDR3 nucleotide sequence: TGTGCCAGCAGCCATTGGGGGACACAACAAGAGACCCAGTACTTC. It is translated as CASSHWGTQQETQYF.

The chain joins TRBV6-2 or TRBV6-3 to TRBJ1-6, with TRBD1 identical over 11 bases. Germline V lookup: CDR1 MNHEY, CDR2 SVGEGT. This CDR3 has 15 amino acids. With 5 bases clipped from V and 8 bases from J, the junction kept 5 bases outside the gene matches. CDR3 nucleotide sequence: TGTGCCAGCAGTCGAGGGACAGGGGGATATTCACCCCTCCACTTT. It yields the protein CASSRGTGGYSPLHF.

The chain recombines TRBV7-3 with TRBJ2-1, with 7 positions matching TRBD2. Germline values: CDR1 SGHTA, CDR2 FQGTGA. V trimming: 0 bases; J trimming: 10 bases; junction bases outside the gene matches: 9. There are 15 residues in the CDR3. The CDR3 DNA is TGTGCCAGCAGCTTAACGTTGGCCGGCGGGGGAGAGCAGTTCTTC. Translated: CASSLTLAGGGEQFF.

The V call is TRBV9, the J call TRBJ1-3; D perhaps matches TRBD1 (5 bases). The CDR3 sequence is 17 residues long. The V gene's germline CDR1 is SGDLS and CDR2 YYNGEE. V gave up 0 bases and J gave up 0 bases, with 13 bases separating them. The CDR3 region is CASSVGAGQGSGNTIYF. Written as DNA, the CDR3 is TGTGCCAGCAGCGTAGGAGCAGGGCAAGGCTCTGGAAACACCATATATTTT.